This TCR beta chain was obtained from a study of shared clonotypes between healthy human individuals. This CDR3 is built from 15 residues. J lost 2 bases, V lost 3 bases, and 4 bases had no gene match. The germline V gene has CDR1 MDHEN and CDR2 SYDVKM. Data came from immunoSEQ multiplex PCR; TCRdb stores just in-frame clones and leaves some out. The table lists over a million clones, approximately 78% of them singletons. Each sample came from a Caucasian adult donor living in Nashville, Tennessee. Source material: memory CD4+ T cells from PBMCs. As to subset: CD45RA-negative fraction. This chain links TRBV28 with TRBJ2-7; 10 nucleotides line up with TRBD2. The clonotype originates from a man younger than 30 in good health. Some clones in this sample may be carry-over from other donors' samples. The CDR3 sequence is CASSFRLAGTYEQYF. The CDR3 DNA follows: TGTGCCAGCAGTTTTCGACTAGCGGGCACCTACGAGCAGTACTTC. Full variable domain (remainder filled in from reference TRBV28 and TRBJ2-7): DVKVTQSSRYLVKRTGEKVFLECVQDMDHENMFWYRQDPGLGLRLIYFSYDVKMKEKGDIPEGYSVSREKKERFSLILESASTNQTSMYLCASSFRLAGTYEQYFGPGTRLTVT.